This T cell receptor (beta chain) was retrieved from a study of OX40 agonist ivuxolimab in advanced cancers. For the study at large: The dose-escalation group included hepatocellular carcinoma, melanoma, renal cell carcinoma and head and neck cancer. Males comprised about 84% of the group, whose mean age was approximately 61 years (range about 20 to 85). Three patients, one with hepatocellular carcinoma and two with cutaneous melanoma, achieved partial responses.

Samples of blood were obtained at baseline, on cycle 4 day 1, and on cycle 7 day 1. Libraries were prepared by immunoSEQ multiplex PCR; TCRdb keeps only in-frame clonotypes and omits some of them. The sample contains about 34,000 clones, approximately 81% of which appear only once. CDR3 length equals 16 residues. V lost 0 bases and J lost 1; bases outside the gene matches: 4. The germline CDR1 and CDR2 sequences are LGHNA and YSLEER. The receptor was isolated from an adult with an advanced solid tumor such as melanoma, head and neck, liver or kidney cancer. This chain uses TRBV4-3 with TRBJ2-3, with 7 nucleotides matching TRBD2. The sample in question was CD4+ or CD8+ T cells sorted from blood, obtained in a trial of the OX40 agonist ivuxolimab. The CDR3 coding sequence is TGCGCCAGCAGCCAAGATTATGCGGGAGGCACAGATACGCAGTATTTT. It is translated as CASSQDYAGGTDTQYF.